These T cell receptor beta chains were read from a single sample in a study of T-cell reconstitution after alpha-beta-depleted transplantation in children. TCRdb redid the calling of the PCR reads with MiXCR, one entry per CDR3 protein. The sample has approximately 520,000 distinct CDR3 sequences, roughly an eighth seen once. Sequences were derived from PBMCs, mostly from graft donor cells, sampled 180 days after TCRalphabeta/CD19-depleted stem cell transplant. Every receptor here comes from a female patient aged 2-9 years who had a stem cell transplant for aplastic anemia, so the T cells may come from the graft donor. CDR3s include the opening cysteine and the closing phenylalanine or tryptophan. D genes are given only for firm matches. Where a row states a size, it is once, few, many or the class of an expanded clone; other rows omit it.

j_call | d_call | clone_size | v_call | cdr3_length | cdr3_nt | cdr3_aa
TRBJ2-3 | NA | NA | TRBV7-2 | 17 | TGTGCCAGCAGCTTAGCGTCGGGTCTAGGGGCAGGGGATACGCAGTATTTT | CASSLASGLGAGDTQYF
TRBJ2-4 | TRBD2 | NA | TRBV5-1 | 20 | TGCGCCAGCAGCTTGGGGGGACTAGCGGGAATCTTCTTGCCCAAAAACATTCAGTACTTC | CASSLGGLAGIFLPKNIQYF
TRBJ2-1 | NA | NA | TRBV20-1 | 16 | TGCAGTGCTAGTTCCCTAGGAATGAGTTCCTACAATGAGCAGTTCTTC | CSASSLGMSSYNEQFF
TRBJ1-4 | NA | few | TRBV12-3/TRBV12-4 | 15 | TGTGCCAGCAGTTTTATCGTGGGAACTAATGAAAAACTGTTTTTT | CASSFIVGTNEKLFF
TRBJ1-1 | TRBD1 | few | TRBV24-1 | 14 | TGTGCCACCAGTGATGGACAGGGGACGGACGAAGCTTTCTTT | CATSDGQGTDEAFF
TRBJ1-5 | NA | NA | TRBV5-1 | 14 | TGCGCCAGCAGCTTAGGGGGGGTGGAACAGCCCCAGCATTTT | CASSLGGVEQPQHF
TRBJ2-3 | NA | few | TRBV10-3 | 15 | TGTGCCATCAGTGAGGTGTCAGACAACACAGATACGCAGTATTTT | CAISEVSDNTDTQYF
TRBJ2-5 | TRBD2 | NA | TRBV7-2 | 16 | TGTGCCAGCAGCCGGTCCCTAGCGGGAGGCGGGGAGACCCAGTACTTC | CASSRSLAGGGETQYF
TRBJ2-5 | TRBD1 | NA | TRBV20-1 | 17 | TGCAGTGCCGCCCCCCCGGACAGGGCCAAGGCGGGGGAGACCCAGTACTTC | CSAAPPDRAKAGETQYF
TRBJ2-7 | NA | NA | TRBV20-1 | 16 | TGCAGTGCCAGACAGCGGTCCCGTACTAGCTCCTACGAGCAGTACTTC | CSARQRSRTSSYEQYF
TRBJ1-2 | NA | NA | TRBV20-1 | 12 | TGCAGTGCTACAGCAGATAACTATGGCTACACCTTC | CSATADNYGYTF
TRBJ2-1 | TRBD2 | NA | TRBV5-1 | 17 | TGCGCCAGCAGCTTGGCCGCTAGCGGGAGGGCCGCCAATGAGCAGTTCTTC | CASSLAASGRAANEQFF
TRBJ1-1 | TRBD1 | few | TRBV7-8 | 17 | TGTGCCAGCAGCTTAAGGGGCCCTTTCCAGGGGGCTTCTGAAGCTTTCTTT | CASSLRGPFQGASEAFF
TRBJ2-3 | NA | NA | TRBV9 | 12 | TGTGCCAGCAGCGGATATCGAGATACGCAGTATTTT | CASSGYRDTQYF
TRBJ1-5 | NA | few | TRBV7-2 | 15 | TGTGCCAGCAGCTTAGTAAGGAATCCCAATCAGCCCCAGCATTTT | CASSLVRNPNQPQHF
TRBJ1-1 | NA | few | TRBV28 | 15 | TGTGCCAGCTCTCCCCGTCCGGGGATGAACACTGAAGCTTTCTTT | CASSPRPGMNTEAFF
TRBJ2-2 | TRBD2 | many | TRBV29-1 | 17 | TGCAGCGTTGAAGGGACTAGCGGGAGGGGAAACACCGGGGAGCTGTTTTTT | CSVEGTSGRGNTGELFF
TRBJ2-1 | NA | few | TRBV25-1 | 14 | TGTGCCAGCAGTGACCTGAGGCCCCACAATGAGCAGTTCTTC | CASSDLRPHNEQFF
TRBJ2-1 | NA | many | TRBV12-3/TRBV12-4 | 11 | TGTGCCAGCAGGAGTTCGTCAGGGAAGTTCTTC | CASRSSSGKFF
TRBJ1-2 | TRBD1 | few | TRBV29-1 | 13 | TGCAGCGCCAAGGTCCAGGGGGCGGAAGGCTACACCTTC | CSAKVQGAEGYTF
TRBJ2-7 | NA | many | TRBV28 | 14 | TGTGCCAGCAGACCATCTTTGACCGGCTACGAGCAGTACTTC | CASRPSLTGYEQYF
TRBJ2-1 | NA | few | TRBV7-6 | 17 | TGTGCCAGCAGCTTACGGGTTCAGGGGAGGAGGTACAATGAGCAGTTCTTC | CASSLRVQGRRYNEQFF
TRBJ2-7 | TRBD2 | few | TRBV10-3 | 15 | TGTGCCATCAGTGAGTCGGTAGCGGGAGGTAACGAGCAGTACTTC | CAISESVAGGNEQYF
TRBJ1-2 | NA | few | TRBV9 | 17 | TGTGCCAGCAGCGTAGCTACTACTGGACCTTCGAAGGCTGGCTACACCTTC | CASSVATTGPSKAGYTF
TRBJ2-1 | NA | many | TRBV5-1 | 13 | TGCGCCAGCAGCTTGGCTCTAGTGAATGAGCAGTTCTTC | CASSLALVNEQFF
TRBJ2-3 | TRBD2 | NA | TRBV20-1 | 17 | TGCAGTGCTAGGGCATTCAGACTAGCGCCCCAAGGCCGGACGCAGTATTTT | CSARAFRLAPQGRTQYF
TRBJ1-2 | NA | few | TRBV12-3/TRBV12-4 | 10 | TGTGCCAGCATTGGGGATGGCTACACCTTC | CASIGDGYTF
TRBJ2-7 | NA | many | TRBV2 | 12 | TGTGCCAGCAGGGGGGACGGAAACGAGCAGTACTTC | CASRGDGNEQYF
TRBJ1-5 | NA | NA | TRBV5-1 | 15 | TGCGCCAGCAGCTTGGGAGCGCCCGGCAATCAGCCCCAGCATTTT | CASSLGAPGNQPQHF
TRBJ1-2 | NA | NA | TRBV28 | 14 | TGTGCCAGCAGTGACAGCTACCCTAACTATGGCTACACCTTC | CASSDSYPNYGYTF
TRBJ1-5 | NA | few | TRBV12-3/TRBV12-4 | 16 | TGTGCCAGCAGCTTAGGGAGAAGGGTAGGCAATCAGCCCCAGCATTTT | CASSLGRRVGNQPQHF
TRBJ2-3 | TRBD1 | few | TRBV19 | 15 | TGTGCCAGTAGTTCGCGGGACAGGGGGGGAGATACGCAGTATTTT | CASSSRDRGGDTQYF
TRBJ1-1 | NA | NA | TRBV12-3/TRBV12-4 | 14 | TGTGCCAGCATTACCGGCGCCCTCAACACTGAAGCTTTCTTT | CASITGALNTEAFF
TRBJ2-7 | NA | NA | TRBV28 | 17 | TGTGCCAGCACCCTCTGGCGCACAGCACTACGGGTCGGCGAGCAGTACTTC | CASTLWRTALRVGEQYF
TRBJ2-3 | NA | many | TRBV15 | 15 | TGTGCCACCAGCAGAGGGACATATAGCACAGATACGCAGTATTTT | CATSRGTYSTDTQYF
TRBJ1-2 | TRBD1 | few | TRBV27 | 14 | TGTGCCAGCAGTTTATCCAAACAGGGGCTTGGCTACACCTTC | CASSLSKQGLGYTF
TRBJ2-5 | NA | NA | TRBV24-1 | 14 | TGTGCCACCAGTGATTTACCGGGCCAAGAGACCCAGTACTTC | CATSDLPGQETQYF